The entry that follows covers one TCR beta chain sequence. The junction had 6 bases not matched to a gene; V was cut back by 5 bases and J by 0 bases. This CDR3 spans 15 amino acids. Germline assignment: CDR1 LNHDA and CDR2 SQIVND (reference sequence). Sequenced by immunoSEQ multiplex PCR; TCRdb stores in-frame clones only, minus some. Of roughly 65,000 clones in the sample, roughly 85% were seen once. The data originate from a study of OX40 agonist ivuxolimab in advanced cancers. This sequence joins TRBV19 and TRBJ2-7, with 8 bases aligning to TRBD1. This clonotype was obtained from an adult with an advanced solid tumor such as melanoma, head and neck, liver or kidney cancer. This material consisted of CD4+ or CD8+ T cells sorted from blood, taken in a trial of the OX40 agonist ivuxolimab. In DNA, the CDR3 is TGTGCCAGTAGTTTTGGACAGGGCAACTCCTACGAGCAGTACTTC. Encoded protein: CASSFGQGNSYEQYF. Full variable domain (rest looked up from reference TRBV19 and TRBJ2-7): DGGITQSPKYLFRKEGQNVTLSCEQNLNHDAMYWYRQDPGQGLRLIYYSQIVNDFQKGDIAEGYSVSREKKESFPLTVTSAQKNPTAFYLCASSFGQGNSYEQYFGPGTRLTVT.